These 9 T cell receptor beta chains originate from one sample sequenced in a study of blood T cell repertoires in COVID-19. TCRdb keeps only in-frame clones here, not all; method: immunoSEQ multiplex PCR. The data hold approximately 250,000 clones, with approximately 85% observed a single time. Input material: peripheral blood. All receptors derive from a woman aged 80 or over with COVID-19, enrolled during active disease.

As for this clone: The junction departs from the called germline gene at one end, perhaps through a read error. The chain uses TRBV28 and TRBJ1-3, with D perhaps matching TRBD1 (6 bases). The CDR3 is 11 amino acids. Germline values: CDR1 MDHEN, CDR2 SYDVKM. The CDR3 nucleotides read TGTGCCAGCAGTTTGGGTCGGACAGAATTTTTT. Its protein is CASSLGRTEFF.

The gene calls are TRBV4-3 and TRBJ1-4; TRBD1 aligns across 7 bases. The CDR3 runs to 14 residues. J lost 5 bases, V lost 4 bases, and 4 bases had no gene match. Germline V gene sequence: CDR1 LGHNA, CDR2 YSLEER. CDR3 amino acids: CASSPRTGNEKLFF. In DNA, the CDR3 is TGCGCCAGCAGCCCAAGGACAGGAAATGAAAAACTGTTTTTT.

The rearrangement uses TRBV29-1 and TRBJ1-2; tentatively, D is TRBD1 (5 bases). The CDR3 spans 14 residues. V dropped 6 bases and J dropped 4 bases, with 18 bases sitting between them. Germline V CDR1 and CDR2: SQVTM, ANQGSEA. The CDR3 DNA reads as TGCAGCGTGGCCCCCTCCGGGGGAGGCTATGGCTACACCTTC. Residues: CSVAPSGGGYGYTF.

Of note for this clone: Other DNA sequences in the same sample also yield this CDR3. This chain's CDR3 is CASSRRQAGTEAFF. In nucleotides, the CDR3 is TGTGCCAGCAGCCGCAGACAGGCAGGCACTGAAGCTTTCTTT. The gene calls are TRBV3-1 (or the pseudogene TRBV3-2) and TRBJ1-1, with D possibly TRBD1 on 6 matching bases. CDR1 and CDR2 from the germline V gene are LGHDT and YNNKEL (reference sequence). With 4 bases removed from V and 4 bases from J, the gap between germline ends came to 13 bases. CDR3 length: 14 residues.

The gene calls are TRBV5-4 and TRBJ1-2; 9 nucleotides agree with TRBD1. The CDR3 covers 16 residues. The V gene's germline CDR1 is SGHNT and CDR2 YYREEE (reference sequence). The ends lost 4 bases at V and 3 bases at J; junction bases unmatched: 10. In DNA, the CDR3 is TGTGCCAGCAGCCAGCCGCAGCGGACAGGGGACTATGGCTACACCTTC. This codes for CASSQPQRTGDYGYTF.

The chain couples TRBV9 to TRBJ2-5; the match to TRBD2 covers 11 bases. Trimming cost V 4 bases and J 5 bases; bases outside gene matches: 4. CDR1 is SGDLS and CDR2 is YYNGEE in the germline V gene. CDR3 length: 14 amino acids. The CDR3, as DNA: TGTGCCAGCAGCTCCTTAGCGGGGGGGGAGACCCAGTACTTC. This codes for CASSSLAGGETQYF.

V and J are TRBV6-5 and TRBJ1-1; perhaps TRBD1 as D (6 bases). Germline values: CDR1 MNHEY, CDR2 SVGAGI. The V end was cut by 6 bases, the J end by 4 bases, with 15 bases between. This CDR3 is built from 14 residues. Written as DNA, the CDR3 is TGTGCCAGCAGACCTCCCGGGACAACCACTGAAGCTTTCTTT. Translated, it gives CASRPPGTTTEAFF.

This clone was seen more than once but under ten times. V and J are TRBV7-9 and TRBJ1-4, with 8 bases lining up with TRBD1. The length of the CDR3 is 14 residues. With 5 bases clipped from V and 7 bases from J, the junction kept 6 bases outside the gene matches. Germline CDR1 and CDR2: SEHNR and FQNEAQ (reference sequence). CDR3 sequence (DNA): TGTGCCAGCAGCCCCCAGGGGGCCCCTGAAAAACTGTTTTTT. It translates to CASSPQGAPEKLFF.

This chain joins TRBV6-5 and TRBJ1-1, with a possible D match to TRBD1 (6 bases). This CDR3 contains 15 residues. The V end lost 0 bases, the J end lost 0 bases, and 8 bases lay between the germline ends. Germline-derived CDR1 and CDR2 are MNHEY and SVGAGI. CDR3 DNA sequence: TGTGCCAGCAGTTACTCTAACAGGGTGAACACTGAAGCTTTCTTT. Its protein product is CASSYSNRVNTEAFF.